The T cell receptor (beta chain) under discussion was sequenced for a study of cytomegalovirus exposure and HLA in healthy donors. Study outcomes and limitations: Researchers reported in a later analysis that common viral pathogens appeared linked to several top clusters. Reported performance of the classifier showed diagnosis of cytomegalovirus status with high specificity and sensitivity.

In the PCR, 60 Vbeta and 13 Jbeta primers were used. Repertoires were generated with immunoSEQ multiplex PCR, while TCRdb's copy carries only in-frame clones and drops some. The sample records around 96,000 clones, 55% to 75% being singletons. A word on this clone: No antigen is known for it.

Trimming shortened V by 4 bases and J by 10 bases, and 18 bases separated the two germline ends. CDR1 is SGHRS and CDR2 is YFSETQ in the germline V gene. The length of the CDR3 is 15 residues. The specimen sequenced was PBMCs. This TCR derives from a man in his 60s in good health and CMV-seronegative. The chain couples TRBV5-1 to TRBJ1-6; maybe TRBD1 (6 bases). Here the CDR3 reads CASSARAGEGSPLHF. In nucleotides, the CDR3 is TGCGCCAGCAGCGCGAGGGCAGGGGAAGGATCACCCCTCCACTTT.